Here is one T cell receptor beta chain with its context. The sample comes from a study of shared T cell receptors in the human thymus. Clones were sequenced by immunoSEQ multiplex PCR, and TCRdb holds only the in-frame ones, with some missing. The table lists hundreds of thousands of clones, approximately 87% of them singletons. This same sample was also part of a study on human thymus T cells. That source notes: Thymus tissue was removed during corrective cardiac surgery.

The sequencing sample was made of thymocytes. The receptor was isolated from a boy less than two years old with a congenital heart defect.

CDR3 DNA: TGTGCCAGCAGTGAAGCGATCCGAAGAGGGAATAATCAGCCCCAGCATTTT. The encoded protein is CASSEAIRRGNNQPQHF. This rearrangement joins TRBV6-1 to TRBJ1-5; D unclear. Trimming took off 0 bases at V and 4 bases at J, with 16 bases between the two ends. CDR3 length equals 17 residues. Germline V gene lookup returns CDR1 MNHNS and CDR2 SASEGT.